These T cell receptor beta chains were read from a single sample in a study of T cells after posttransplantation cyclophosphamide. This table comes from immunoSEQ multiplex PCR, and its TCRdb copy is limited to in-frame clones, with some not included. The profile shows 25,000 to 35,000 clones, 75% to 95% of them singletons. Sequences were obtained from naive CD4+ T cells sorted from PBMCs. These receptors were collected from a woman aged 60-75 years in good health, CMV-negative, and a related stem cell transplant donor. Each CDR3 is given with its conserved first and last residue. The D gene is left open where the match is weak. Size is stated for part of the rows, as once, few or many counts, or as a class when the clone is expanded.

V gene	clone size	D gene	J gene	CDR3 protein	CDR3 DNA
TRBV7-9	NA	NA	TRBJ1-2	CASSLVQYGYTF	TGTGCCAGCAGCTTAGTTCAGTATGGCTACACCTTC
TRBV19	NA	TRBD2	TRBJ2-3	CASKSGGTDTQYF	TGTGCCAGTAAAAGCGGGGGAACAGATACGCAGTATTTT
TRBV4-2	NA	TRBD2	TRBJ2-1	CASSQDSSGRLNEQFF	TGTGCCAGCAGCCAAGATTCCAGCGGGAGGTTAAATGAGCAGTTCTTC
TRBV6-6	NA	TRBD1	TRBJ2-3	CASKTGGSDTQYF	TGTGCCAGCAAAACAGGGGGTTCAGATACGCAGTATTTT
TRBV4-1	NA	TRBD1	TRBJ2-1	CASSQGQGKGNEQFF	TGCGCCAGCAGCCAAGGACAGGGCAAGGGCAATGAGCAGTTCTTC
TRBV5-1	NA	TRBD2	TRBJ2-1	CASSRGDHSYNEQFF	TGCGCCAGCAGCCGGGGGGACCACTCCTACAATGAGCAGTTCTTC
TRBV2	NA	NA	TRBJ1-5	CASSEFRGLNQPQHF	TGTGCCAGCAGTGAGTTCAGGGGCCTCAATCAGCCCCAGCATTTT
TRBV6-5	NA	NA	TRBJ2-7	CASSSQLYEQYF	TGTGCCAGCAGTTCACAATTATACGAGCAGTACTTC
TRBV7-9	NA	TRBD1	TRBJ1-1	CASSRRTGKTEAFF	TGTGCCAGCAGCCGCCGGACAGGGAAGACTGAAGCTTTCTTT
TRBV27	NA	TRBD2	TRBJ2-3	CASSRLAGGTDTQYF	TGTGCCAGCAGTAGGCTAGCGGGAGGGACAGATACGCAGTATTTT
TRBV25-1	NA	NA	TRBJ2-2	CASRLGGTGELFF	TGTGCCAGCAGATTGGGAGGCACCGGGGAGCTGTTTTTT
TRBV6-1	NA	TRBD1	TRBJ2-7	CASSPVGTASYEQYF	TGTGCCAGCAGCCCCGTCGGGACAGCGTCCTACGAGCAGTACTTC
TRBV6-7	NA	TRBD2	TRBJ2-7	CASIQGVWGTTSHEQYF	TGTGCCAGCATCCAAGGGGTCTGGGGGACTACATCCCACGAGCAGTACTTC
TRBV5-4	NA	TRBD1	TRBJ2-5	CASSLRQGPETQYF	TGTGCCAGCAGTTTACGACAGGGTCCGGAGACCCAGTACTTC
TRBV19	NA	TRBD1	TRBJ1-4	CASSSGQGGFF	TGTGCCAGTAGTTCGGGACAGGGAGGGTTTTTT
TRBV18	NA	NA	TRBJ2-7	CASSPETSLVEQYF	TGTGCCAGCTCACCAGAGACATCGTTGGTGGAGCAGTACTTC
TRBV7-2	NA	NA	TRBJ2-7	CASSLDIYEQYF	TGTGCCAGCAGCTTGGACATCTACGAGCAGTACTTC
TRBV28	few	TRBD1	TRBJ1-5	CASFRDRLHQPQHF	TGTGCCAGCTTCCGGGACAGACTTCATCAGCCCCAGCATTTT
TRBV4-2	NA	TRBD2	TRBJ2-5	CASSQGGLAGVQETQYF	TGTGCCAGCAGCCAAGGAGGACTAGCGGGAGTTCAGGAGACCCAGTACTTC
TRBV29-1	NA	TRBD2	TRBJ2-1	CSLLFGTSGGRNEQFF	TGCAGCCTATTGTTTGGGACTAGCGGGGGAAGGAATGAGCAGTTCTTC
TRBV28	NA	TRBD1	TRBJ2-3	CASSQPGQVTDTQYF	TGTGCCAGCAGCCAACCGGGACAGGTGACAGATACGCAGTATTTT
TRBV19	NA	TRBD2	TRBJ2-3	CASSLRLAGGLVTQYF	TGTGCCAGTAGTCTCCGACTAGCGGGGGGGCTTGTTACGCAGTATTTT
TRBV6-5	once	TRBD2	TRBJ2-2	CASSYSSSGGTGELFF	TGTGCCAGCAGTTACTCTTCCAGCGGGGGTACCGGGGAGCTGTTTTTT
TRBV28	NA	NA	TRBJ1-3	CASTTENTIYF	TGTGCCAGCACAACTGAAAACACCATATATTTT
TRBV30	NA	NA	TRBJ2-4	CAWSVRRVENIQYF	TGTGCCTGGAGTGTACGGAGGGTCGAAAACATTCAGTACTTC
TRBV7-3	NA	TRBD2	TRBJ2-3	CASSRPGGGFGTDTQYF	TGTGCCAGCAGCCGGCCCGGCGGGGGGTTCGGCACAGATACGCAGTATTTT
TRBV19	NA	TRBD2	TRBJ2-2	CATHRDYNTGELFF	TGTGCCACCCACCGGGACTACAACACCGGGGAGCTGTTTTTT
TRBV7-2	NA	TRBD1	TRBJ2-7	CASSLEQGAEQYF	TGTGCCAGCAGCTTAGAACAGGGGGCCGAGCAGTACTTC
TRBV7-6	once	TRBD2	TRBJ2-3	CASSFAGGRADTQYF	TGTGCCAGCAGCTTCGCCGGGGGGAGAGCAGATACGCAGTATTTT
TRBV4-1	NA	NA	TRBJ2-4	CASSQDREAGATAKNIQYF	TGCGCCAGCAGCCAAGATAGGGAGGCGGGGGCCACTGCCAAAAACATTCAGTACTTC
TRBV7-9	NA	TRBD2	TRBJ2-1	CASSFDPRGRSTYNEQFF	TGTGCCAGCAGCTTTGACCCACGCGGGAGATCCACCTACAATGAGCAGTTCTTC
TRBV6-5	NA	NA	TRBJ2-2	CASSLHGELFF	TGTGCCAGCAGTTTACACGGGGAGCTGTTTTTT
TRBV11-2	NA	TRBD2	TRBJ2-3	CASSRGASGTETQYF	TGTGCCAGCAGCCGAGGGGCTAGCGGGACGGAGACGCAGTATTTT